This T cell receptor (beta chain) was captured by sequencing in a study of T cell changes during pregnancy in multiple sclerosis. Germline V gene lookup returns CDR1 SGHRS and CDR2 YFSETQ. The V and J ends lost 2 bases and 4 bases, in that order; junction bases with no gene match: 6. The CDR3 is 14 residues long. This clone appeared a single time. Sequencing was performed with immunoSEQ multiplex PCR; in TCRdb, only in-frame clones are kept and a portion is missing. The sample lists 93,000 or so clones, 92% occurring once. The sequencing here drew on peripheral blood, taken after pregnancy. This sequence originates from a female donor with multiple sclerosis, enrolled in a pregnancy study. This chain connects TRBV5-1 to TRBJ2-7; 7 nucleotides match TRBD1. The CDR3 DNA reads TGCGCCAGCAGCTTAGGGACAGCAGCTTACGAGCAGTACTTC. Encoded protein: CASSLGTAAYEQYF. Full variable domain (rest looked up from reference TRBV5-1 and TRBJ2-7): KAGVTQTPRYLIKTRGQQVTLSCSPISGHRSVSWYQQTPGQGLQFLFEYFSETQRNKGNFPGRFSGRQFSNSRSEMNVSTLELGDSALYLCASSLGTAAYEQYFGPGTRLTVT.